These T cell receptor beta chains were read from a single sample in a study of shared clonotypes between healthy human individuals. Sequenced by immunoSEQ multiplex PCR; TCRdb stores in-frame clones only, minus some. The sample has around 2.1 million clones; approximately 96% are singletons. Sequenced sample: naive CD4+ T cells sorted from blood. Receptors were obtained from a man aged 18 to 35 in good health. CDR3s include the opening cysteine and the closing phenylalanine or tryptophan. The order of the fields is D gene, clone size, J gene, V gene, CDR3 DNA, CDR3 protein. D genes are given only for firm matches. The size field is filled for only some rows; it gives once, few, many or a size class.

>.|.|TRBJ2-3|TRBV11-2
TGTGCCAGCAGCTTAACCGGGGGTCTCCGATACTTCACAGATACGCAGTATTTT
CASSLTGGLRYFTDTQYF
>TRBD1|once|TRBJ2-2|TRBV11-2
TGTGCCAGCAGCAACTACAGGGGGGAGAACACCGGGGAGCTGTTTTTT
CASSNYRGENTGELFF
>.|once|TRBJ2-7|TRBV15
TGTGCCACCAGCATCTCATCCGAGGGGGCCTACGAGCAGTACTTC
CATSISSEGAYEQYF
>TRBD1|.|TRBJ1-6|TRBV30
TGTGCCTGGGGACAGGGCGGCTCACCCCTCCACTTT
CAWGQGGSPLHF
>.|.|TRBJ2-7|TRBV10-1
TGCGCCAGCAGTGAATCTTGGGGTTACGAGCAGTACTTC
CASSESWGYEQYF
>.|.|TRBJ1-5|TRBV11-2
TGTGCCAGCAGCTTAGACGGGGGGAACCAGCCCCAGCATTTT
CASSLDGGNQPQHF
>TRBD1|.|TRBJ1-4|TRBV11-2
TGTGCCAGCAGCCCCGACAGGGGTTTGGAAAAACTGTTTTTT
CASSPDRGLEKLFF
>.|.|TRBJ2-1|TRBV23-1
TGCGCCAGGTCCCGAAGGGTCTCTTACAATGAGCAGTTCTTC
CARSRRVSYNEQFF
>TRBD1|.|TRBJ2-7|TRBV11-2
TGTGCCAGCAGCTTAGTACAGGGGGGCAACGAGCAGTACTTC
CASSLVQGGNEQYF
>.|.|TRBJ2-6|TRBV5-1
TGCGCCAGCAGCTACGGCTCTGGGGCCAACGTCCTGACTTTC
CASSYGSGANVLTF
>.|.|TRBJ1-1|TRBV6-5
TGTGCCAGCAGTCTGACAGGAGTCAACACTGAAGCTTTCTTT
CASSLTGVNTEAFF
>.|.|TRBJ1-2|TRBV4-3
TGCGCCAGCAGCTGGTATGAAGGGGAATCGTATGGCTACACCTTC
CASSWYEGESYGYTF
>.|.|TRBJ2-3|TRBV30
TGTGCCTGGAGTCCTAGCGTAGATACGCAGTATTTT
CAWSPSVDTQYF
>.|.|TRBJ2-3|TRBV6-1
TGTGCCAGCACCGGACTTTTCACAGATACGCAGTATTTT
CASTGLFTDTQYF
>TRBD2|.|TRBJ2-5|TRBV11-2
TGTGCCAGCAGCTTAGGGGTCGGGAGGGCCTCGGAGACCCAGTACTTC
CASSLGVGRASETQYF
>TRBD1|.|TRBJ1-5|TRBV29-1
TGCAGCGTACAGGGACAGACAAATCAGCCCCAGCATTTT
CSVQGQTNQPQHF
>TRBD2|.|TRBJ2-1|TRBV6-1
TGTGCCAGCAGTGAAGTCAGTCGCGGGAGGGTCGATGAGCAGTTCTTC
CASSEVSRGRVDEQFF
>TRBD2|.|TRBJ2-7|TRBV5-1
TGCGCCAGCAGCTTGGCCCTAGCGGGAGGCTACGAGCAGTACTTC
CASSLALAGGYEQYF
>TRBD1|once|TRBJ1-4|TRBV19
TGTGCCAGTAGTATATGGGGACAGGTGAATGAAAAACTGTTTTTT
CASSIWGQVNEKLFF
>.|.|TRBJ1-5|TRBV23-1
TGCGCCAGCAGTCCTCTCTTCAGACGACAGCCCCAGCATTTT
CASSPLFRRQPQHF